This paragraph covers one T cell receptor (beta chain) sequence. Its antigen has not been determined. The read ends 3 residues shy of where the CDR3 ends; the end is completed using the germline J gene. The sample originates from a study of Tregs in tolerant kidney transplant recipients (dated by TCRdb to about 2019). Looking at the study overall: TCRbeta sequencing was used in the study to identify donor-specific regulatory T cells before combined kidney and bone marrow transplantation, and the identified cells were then tracked after transplant.

The intended sense of this specimen's time point label: 6 months after combined kidney and bone marrow transplant. The transplants used related donors along with nonmyeloablative bone marrow transplantation, and in the human trials mixed chimerism was transient. Unstimulated Tregs (CD4+CD25+CD127-), CD4+ non-Tregs (CD4+CD25-), CD4 and CD8 cells were FACS-sorted from thawed PBMCs. 4 combined kidney and bone marrow transplant recipients from the ITN036ST trial were included as patients, and samples were available only from these trial subjects. Healthy control blood was separated into PBMCs by Ficoll density gradient and cryopreserved, and patient PBMCs were collected both before and after transplant. The research as a whole found: Expanding Tregs with activated donor B cells appeared to identify the most biologically relevant and donor-specific TCRbeta repertoire. Donor-specific Treg expansion exceeded global Treg expansion in tolerant patients, suggesting antigen-driven rather than nonspecific expansion. Biological reproducibility was not examined directly, but technical replication error appeared to be minimal. The study was constrained by small patient numbers, and validation of the findings is required in larger populations and under other immunosuppression protocols. Because the PCR primers were changed over time for some patients, nucleotide-level comparison could not be performed across the samples from those patients.

For TCRbeta CDR3 sequencing, genomic DNA was extracted from sorted cells using the QIAGEN DNeasy Blood and Tissue Kit. High-throughput TCRbeta CDR3 sequencing, which included PCR amplification with bias correction and internal controls, was done commercially through immunoSEQ. For the original study's pipeline: A unique productive TCRbeta sequence was defined by the CDR3 nucleotide sequence when primers matched, and otherwise by the CDR3 amino acid sequence together with the Vbeta and Jbeta genes. To correct sorting error, sequences shared between sorted populations at a frequency ratio of 2:1 or less were removed; the rest were assigned to the higher population. A sequence counted as donor-reactive if, in CFSE-low cells, the sequence had a frequency of at least 0.01% and was expanded at least 5-fold compared with unstimulated cells. Jensen-Shannon divergence calculated on the top 100 TCRbeta sequences ranked by frequency was used to measure repertoire divergence. For samples with multiple sequencing runs, sorting error was corrected in each run separately before the runs were combined. Drawn from immuneACCESS, this table holds only the in-frame rearrangements with V and J called that TCRdb kept. Clones are partly lost; checked studies trace under half to an unresolved V gene and leave the rest unexplained. That table is the source of V, J and clone size, and D and trimming were worked out from the DNA. The record for this sample contains about 23,000 clones. The ten largest clones represent 3.5% to 4.5% of the sample.

From cysteine to phenylalanine, the CDR3 is 13 amino acids long. The DNA covers only part of the CDR3, 30 bases in frame from base 1. V loses 2 bases of germline sequence and J loses 4 bases, and the interval between the two ends is 5 bases. CDR1 MRHNA and CDR2 SNTAGT are derived from the germline V gene. Sequencing was performed on CD4+ T cells from blood (PBMCs), taken 6 months after the transplant. The TCR comes from a human patient who received a combined kidney and bone marrow transplant. Following a transplant, some T cells may be graft donor cells, not patient cells. Rearrangement joined TRBV6-4 to TRBJ2-2; the D gene is not confidently resolved. The DNA read from the CDR3 is TGTGCCAGCAGTGACAGTAGCACCGGGGAG. Its protein is CASSDSSTGE. The entire CDR3 protein reads CASSDSSTGELFF.